This T cell receptor beta chain was observed in a study of OX40 agonist ivuxolimab in advanced cancers. Study-level background: Anti-PD-1, anti-PD-L1 or anti-CTLA-4 therapy given earlier was allowed, and about 38% had some.

Profiled with immunoSEQ multiplex PCR; TCRdb holds only in-frame clones, not every one. The sample holds about 59,000 clones, roughly 84% seen once. Notes on this clone: Antigen unknown.

CDR1 SGDLS and CDR2 YYNGEE come from the germline V gene. The CDR3 covers 14 residues. Trimming took 0 bases from V and 2 from J, leaving 8 bases between them. General study points: Expanded clones belonging to CD8+ T cells outnumbered, on average, those of CD4+. Dose levels from 0.1 to 3.0 mg/kg saw CD4+ and CD8+ blood T cells expand clonally by week 6.

The clonotype was recovered from an adult with an advanced solid tumor such as melanoma, head and neck, liver or kidney cancer. This chain joins TRBV9 and TRBJ2-5; no definite D call. The input for sequencing was CD4+ or CD8+ T cells sorted from blood, taken in a trial of the OX40 agonist ivuxolimab. The CDR3 sequence: CASSVAERQETQYF. For the CDR3, the DNA is TGTGCCAGCAGCGTAGCAGAGAGACAAGAGACCCAGTACTTC.